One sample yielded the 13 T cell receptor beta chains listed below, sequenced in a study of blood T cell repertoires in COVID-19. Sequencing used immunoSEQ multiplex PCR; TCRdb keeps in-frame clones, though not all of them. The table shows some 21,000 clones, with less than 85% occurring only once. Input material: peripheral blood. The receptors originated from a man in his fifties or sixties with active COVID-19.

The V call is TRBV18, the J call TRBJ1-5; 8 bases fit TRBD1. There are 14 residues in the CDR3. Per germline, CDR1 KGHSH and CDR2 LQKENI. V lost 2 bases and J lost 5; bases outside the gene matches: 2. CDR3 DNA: TGTGCCAGCTCACCAGGACAGGGCCATCAGCCCCAGCATTTT. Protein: CASSPGQGHQPQHF.

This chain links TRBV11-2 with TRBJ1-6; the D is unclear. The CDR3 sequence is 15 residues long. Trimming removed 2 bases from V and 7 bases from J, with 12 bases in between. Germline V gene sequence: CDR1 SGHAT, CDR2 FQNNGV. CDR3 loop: CASSLTPGLNSPLHF. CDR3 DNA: TGTGCCAGCAGCTTAACCCCAGGCCTCAATTCACCCCTCCACTTT.

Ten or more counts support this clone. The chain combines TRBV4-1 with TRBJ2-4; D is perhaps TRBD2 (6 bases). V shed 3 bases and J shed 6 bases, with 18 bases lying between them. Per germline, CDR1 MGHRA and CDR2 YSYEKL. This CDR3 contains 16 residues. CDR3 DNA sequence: TGCGCCAGCAGCCAGGAGGGTAGTGGAGTTCGAAACATTCAGTACTTC. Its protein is CASSQEGSGVRNIQYF.

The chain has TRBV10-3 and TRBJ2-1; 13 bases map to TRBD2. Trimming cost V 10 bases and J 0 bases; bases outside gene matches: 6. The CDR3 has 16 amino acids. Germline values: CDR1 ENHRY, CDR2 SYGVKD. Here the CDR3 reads CATGTSGNRSYNEQFF. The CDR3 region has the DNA TGTGCCACAGGGACTAGCGGGAACCGCTCCTACAATGAGCAGTTCTTC.

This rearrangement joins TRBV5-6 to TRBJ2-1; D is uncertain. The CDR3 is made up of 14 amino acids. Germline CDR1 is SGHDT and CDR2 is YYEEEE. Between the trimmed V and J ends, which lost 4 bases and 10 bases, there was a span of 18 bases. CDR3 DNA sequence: TGTGCCAGCAGCCCTGCATTCGCCTCCCGGGAGCAGTTCTTC. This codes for CASSPAFASREQFF.

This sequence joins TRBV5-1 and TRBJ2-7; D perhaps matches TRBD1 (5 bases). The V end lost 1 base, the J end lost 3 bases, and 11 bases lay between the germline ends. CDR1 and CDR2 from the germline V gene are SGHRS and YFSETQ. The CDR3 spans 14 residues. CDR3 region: CASSLSGRDYEQYF. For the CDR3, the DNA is TGCGCCAGCAGCTTGTCCGGCAGGGACTACGAGCAGTACTTC.

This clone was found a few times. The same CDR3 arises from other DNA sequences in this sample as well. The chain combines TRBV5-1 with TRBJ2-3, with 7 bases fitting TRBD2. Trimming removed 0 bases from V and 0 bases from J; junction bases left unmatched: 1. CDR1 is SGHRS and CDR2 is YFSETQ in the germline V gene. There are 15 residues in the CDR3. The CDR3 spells CASSLGSGSTDTQYF. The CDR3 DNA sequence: TGCGCCAGCAGCTTGGGTAGCGGGAGCACAGATACGCAGTATTTT.

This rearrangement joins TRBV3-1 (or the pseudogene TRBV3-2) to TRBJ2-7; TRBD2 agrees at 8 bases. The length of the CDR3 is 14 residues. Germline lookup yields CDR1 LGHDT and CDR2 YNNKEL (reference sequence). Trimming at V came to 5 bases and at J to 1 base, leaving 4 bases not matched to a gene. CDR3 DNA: TGTGCCAGCAGCGCGGGACTAGGATCCTACGAGCAGTACTTC. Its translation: CASSAGLGSYEQYF.

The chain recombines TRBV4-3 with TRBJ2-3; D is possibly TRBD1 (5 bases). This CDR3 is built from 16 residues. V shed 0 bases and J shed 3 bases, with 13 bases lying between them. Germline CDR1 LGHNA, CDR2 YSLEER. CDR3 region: CASSQDPQGLTDTQYF. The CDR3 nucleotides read TGCGCCAGCAGCCAAGACCCCCAGGGATTGACAGATACGCAGTATTTT.

The CDR3 nucleotides read TGTGCCAGCAGCTACGGATGGACAGGGAAGAATAGCTATGGCTACACCTTC. Translated, it gives CASSYGWTGKNSYGYTF. The chain couples TRBV7-2 to TRBJ1-2, with TRBD1 matching 8 bases. Germline CDR1 and CDR2: SGHTA and FQGNSA. With 4 bases clipped from V and 4 bases from J, the junction kept 14 bases outside the gene matches. The CDR3 consists of 17 residues.

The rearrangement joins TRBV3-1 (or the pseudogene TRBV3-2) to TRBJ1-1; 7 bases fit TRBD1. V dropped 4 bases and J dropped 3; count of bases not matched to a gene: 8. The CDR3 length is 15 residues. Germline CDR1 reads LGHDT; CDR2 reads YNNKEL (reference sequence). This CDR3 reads CASSPRQGSDTEAFF. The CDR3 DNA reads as TGTGCCAGCAGCCCACGACAGGGATCTGACACTGAAGCTTTCTTT.

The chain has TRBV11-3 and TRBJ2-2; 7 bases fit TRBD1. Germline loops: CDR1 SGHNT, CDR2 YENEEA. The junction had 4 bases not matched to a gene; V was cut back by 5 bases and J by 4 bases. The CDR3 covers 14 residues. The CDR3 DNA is TGTGCCAGCAGCGACAGGGTCGGCACCGGGGAGCTGTTTTTT. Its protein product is CASSDRVGTGELFF. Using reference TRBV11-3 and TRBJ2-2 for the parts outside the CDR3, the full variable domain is EAGVVQSPRYKIIEKKQPVAFWCNPISGHNTLYWYLQNLGQGPELLIRYENEEAVDDSQLPKDRFSAERLKGVDSTLKIQPAELGDSAVYLCASSDRVGTGELFFGEGSRLTVL.

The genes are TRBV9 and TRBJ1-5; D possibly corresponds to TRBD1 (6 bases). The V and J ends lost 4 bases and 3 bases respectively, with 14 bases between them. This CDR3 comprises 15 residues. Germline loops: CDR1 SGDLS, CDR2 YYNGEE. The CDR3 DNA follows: TGTGCCAGCAGCCAGGACAGTAAGATCAATCAGCCCCAGCATTTT. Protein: CASSQDSKINQPQHF.